This T cell receptor beta chain came from a study of human T cells and chemical hapten exposure. Study observations and caveats: Alopecia affecting every donor means their immune response may not match healthy people's. Versus controls, significantly more large CDR3 similarity clusters arose from expanded TCRs. A positive correlation with patch test score was found for PT1 expanded TCR counts.

Individual cDNA molecules (in the library) carried attached unique molecular identifiers. MiXCR was run by TCRdb on the RACE reads, yielding one entry per CDR3 protein. The profile covers around 99,000 distinct CDR3 sequences, with about an eighth appearing a single time and approximately 2.1% taken by the ten largest. The V gene end was trimmed by 0 bases and the J gene end by 5 bases; junction bases not matched to a gene: 2. Per the germline V gene, CDR1 is MGHRA and CDR2 is YSYEKL. This CDR3 has 14 residues. This sample's time point: patch test 1, 2 weeks after DPC sensitization. The treatment here: therapeutic diphenylcyclopropenone sensitization with weekly scalp DPC. As to this clonotype: Its antigen is still unknown.

Material: whole blood, obtained in connection with sensitization to the hapten diphenylcyclopropenone (DPC). The clonotype was recovered from a woman in her thirties or forties with alopecia areata. Some clones in this sample may be carry-over from other donors' samples. The chain is built from TRBV4-1 and TRBJ2-7; 9 positions match TRBD2. The CDR3 protein is CASSQERTSDEQYF. The CDR3 DNA is TGCGCCAGCAGCCAAGAGAGGACTAGCGACGAGCAGTACTTC.